The rows below give T cell receptor beta chains drawn from one sample of a study of blood T cell repertoires in COVID-19. Produced via immunoSEQ multiplex PCR; TCRdb's table is partial and in-frame only. The profile shows 100,000 to 150,000 clones, around 85% of them singletons. The specimen was peripheral blood. These receptors were obtained from a woman of 80 years or more with COVID-19, enrolled during active disease. Each CDR3 is given with its conserved first and last residue. A D gene is named only where the DNA matches it firmly. Only some rows state a clone size, as once, few, many or a class for expanded clones.

DNA	CDR3	size	D	V	J
TGTGCCAGCAGCCCGGGCAGTGGGAGAACCGGGGAGCTGTTTTTT	CASSPGSGRTGELFF	-	-	TRBV7-2	TRBJ2-2
TGTGCCAGCACCCCGGGAGGGCCTTCAGAGACCCAGTACTTC	CASTPGGPSETQYF	-	TRBD2	TRBV9	TRBJ2-5
TGTGCCAGCAGACCGAGGGGGTATAGTAACTATGGCTACACCTTC	CASRPRGYSNYGYTF	-	-	TRBV6-5	TRBJ1-2
TGTGCCAGCAGTGCGATCCGGGTCTCACTTGGACAGCCCCAGCATTTT	CASSAIRVSLGQPQHF	-	-	TRBV28	TRBJ1-5
TGTGCCAGCAGGACTGGAGTCGGGACAGGGTTTGAAAAACTGTTTTTT	CASRTGVGTGFEKLFF	-	TRBD1	TRBV7-9	TRBJ1-4
TGTGCCGGCAGCAAAGGGGTCAGTAGCCTTGAAAACGAGCAGTACTTC	CAGSKGVSSLENEQYF	-	-	TRBV21-1	TRBJ2-7
TGTGCCAGCAGCCTTGGGGGGTACGGCTCTGGGGCCAACGTCCTGACTTTC	CASSLGGYGSGANVLTF	once	-	TRBV7-2	TRBJ2-6
TGTGCCAGCAGCACCAGCGGGACACTTACAGATACGCAGTATTTT	CASSTSGTLTDTQYF	-	-	TRBV7-3	TRBJ2-3
TGTGCCAGCAGCTTAGCCGGGACAGGGGGCCACGGGGAGCTGTTTTTT	CASSLAGTGGHGELFF	-	TRBD1	TRBV7-6	TRBJ2-2
TGTGCCAGCAGTTTACGGGGGGGAGGGCCGGAGCAGTACTTC	CASSLRGGGPEQYF	-	TRBD2	TRBV28	TRBJ2-7
TGCGCCAGCAGCCCATTTCGGGACAGAGGAGGGAACACTGAAGCTTTCTTT	CASSPFRDRGGNTEAFF	-	TRBD1	TRBV5-1	TRBJ1-1
TGTGCCAGCAGCCGGGACAGATCTAATGAAAAACTGTTTTTT	CASSRDRSNEKLFF	-	TRBD1	TRBV7-9	TRBJ1-4
TGTGCCAGCAGTTACACAGGGGGCAGGGAGACCCAGTACTTC	CASSYTGGRETQYF	-	TRBD1	TRBV6-6	TRBJ2-5
TGCGCCAGCAGCTTGATGGCCGAAGACTACACCTTC	CASSLMAEDYTF	-	-	TRBV5-1	TRBJ1-2
TGCAGTGCTCGTGCGGGACACGACACACAAGAGACCCAGTACTTC	CSARAGHDTQETQYF	-	-	TRBV20-1	TRBJ2-5
TGTGCCAGCTCACCACGGCAGGGTGGGCCCCACGAGCAGTACTTC	CASSPRQGGPHEQYF	-	-	TRBV18	TRBJ2-7
TGCGCCAGCAGCTTGGAGACTAGCGGCGCCCGAGGGTCCTACGAGCAGTACTTC	CASSLETSGARGSYEQYF	-	TRBD2	TRBV5-1	TRBJ2-7
TGTGCCAGCAGCTTGACTGGTAGCAATCAGCCCCAGCATTTT	CASSLTGSNQPQHF	-	-	TRBV5-6	TRBJ1-5
TGTGCCAGCAGCCCTGACCGGAGCACCGGGGAGCTGTTTTTT	CASSPDRSTGELFF	-	-	TRBV11-1	TRBJ2-2
TGTGCCAGCAGTATACAGGCATATAGCAATCAGCCCCAGCATTTT	CASSIQAYSNQPQHF	-	-	TRBV27	TRBJ1-5
TGTGCCAGCAGTCCGTCGGGACTAGCGGGCTACGAGCAGTACTTC	CASSPSGLAGYEQYF	few	TRBD2	TRBV27	TRBJ2-7
TGTGCCAGCAGTAATACAGGGGGCGAGCAGTACTTC	CASSNTGGEQYF	-	TRBD1	TRBV2	TRBJ2-7
TGTGCCAGTAGGACAGGGGGAACTAATGAAAAACTGTTTTTT	CASRTGGTNEKLFF	-	TRBD1	TRBV19	TRBJ1-4
TGTGCCAGCAGCTTGGTTAGCGGGACCTACAATGAGCAGTTCTTC	CASSLVSGTYNEQFF	-	TRBD2	TRBV5-8	TRBJ2-1
TGTGCCAGCAGCGTAACGGGAAGTTTTGAAAAACTGTTTTTT	CASSVTGSFEKLFF	-	-	TRBV9	TRBJ1-4
TGTGCCAGCAGTTACTCTACAGCTTATAGCAATCAGCCCCAGCATTTT	CASSYSTAYSNQPQHF	-	-	TRBV6-2/TRBV6-3	TRBJ1-5
TGTGCCAGCAGCCAAGGGCCGCAGAATGGCTACACCTTC	CASSQGPQNGYTF	once	-	TRBV3-1/TRBV3-2	TRBJ1-2
TGTGCCAGCAGCGTAGGGGGAGGCGAGACCCAGTACTTC	CASSVGGGETQYF	-	-	TRBV9	TRBJ2-5
TGTGCCAGCAGCCAAGGGGATGAGGGTCGGTTTGAAAAACTGTTTTTT	CASSQGDEGRFEKLFF	-	-	TRBV3-1/TRBV3-2	TRBJ1-4
TGTGCCAGTAGTATAGACCAGGGGGATAGCAATCAGCCCCAGCATTTT	CASSIDQGDSNQPQHF	-	TRBD1	TRBV19	TRBJ1-5
TGTGCCAGCTCACCACCGGGGGGGGCGGGTCAGCCCCAGCATTTT	CASSPPGGAGQPQHF	-	-	TRBV18	TRBJ1-5
TGTGCCAGCAGTTATTACGGGGGCACTGAAGCTTTCTTT	CASSYYGGTEAFF	-	-	TRBV6-6	TRBJ1-1
TGTGCCAGCAGCTTCTCTCTAGGCAATGAGCAGTTCTTC	CASSFSLGNEQFF	-	-	TRBV11-3	TRBJ2-1
TGTGCCAGCAGCTTAGGGGGGAGCGTAGATACGCAGTATTTT	CASSLGGSVDTQYF	-	-	TRBV7-3	TRBJ2-3
TGTGCCAGCAGTGAAAACCAGGGGGGAGAGACCCAGTACTTC	CASSENQGGETQYF	-	-	TRBV2	TRBJ2-5
TGTGCCAGTAGGCCCGACAGGGGGCTTGGCTACACCTTC	CASRPDRGLGYTF	-	TRBD1	TRBV19	TRBJ1-2
TGTGCCAGCAGCCGGATACAGGGAATGAACACTGAAGCTTTCTTT	CASSRIQGMNTEAFF	-	-	TRBV4-2	TRBJ1-1
TGTGCCAGTAGTACTCTAGGTGGTAGCTCAGTCAATGAGCAGTTCTTC	CASSTLGGSSVNEQFF	-	-	TRBV19	TRBJ2-1
TGTGCCAGCAACCTGGGAGACAGGCCCACCGGGGAGCTGTTTTTT	CASNLGDRPTGELFF	-	-	TRBV3-1/TRBV3-2	TRBJ2-2
TGTGCCAGTAGTATAGGGGCATTCTACGAGCAGTACTTC	CASSIGAFYEQYF	few	-	TRBV19	TRBJ2-7